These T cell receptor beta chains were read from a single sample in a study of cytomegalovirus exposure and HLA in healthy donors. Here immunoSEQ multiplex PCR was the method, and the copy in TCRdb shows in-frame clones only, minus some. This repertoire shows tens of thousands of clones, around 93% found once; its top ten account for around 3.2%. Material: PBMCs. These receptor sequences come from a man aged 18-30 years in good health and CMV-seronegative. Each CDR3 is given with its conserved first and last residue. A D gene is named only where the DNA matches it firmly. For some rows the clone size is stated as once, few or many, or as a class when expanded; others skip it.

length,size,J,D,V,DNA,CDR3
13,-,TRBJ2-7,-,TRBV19,TGTGCCAGTAGTATATACGGGGTCTCCGAGCAGTACTTC,CASSIYGVSEQYF
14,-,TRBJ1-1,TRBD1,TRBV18,TGTGCCAGCTCACCAGGACAGGGGAACACTGAAGCTTTCTTT,CASSPGQGNTEAFF
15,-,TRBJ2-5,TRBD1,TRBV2,TGTGCCAGCAGATTCCAAGGACAGGGAGCCGAGACCCAGTACTTC,CASRFQGQGAETQYF
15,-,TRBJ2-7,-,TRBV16,TGTGCCAGCAGCCAATTGATTTCGGTTTCCTACGAGCAGTACTTC,CASSQLISVSYEQYF
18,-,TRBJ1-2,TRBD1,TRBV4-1,TGCGCCAGCAGCCAAGAATTGGAGCGGGCCGACAGGGGGCATGGCTACACCTTC,CASSQELERADRGHGYTF
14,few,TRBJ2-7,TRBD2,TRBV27,TGTGCCAGCAGCCCCACTAGCGGGAGGAGCGAGCAGTACTTC,CASSPTSGRSEQYF
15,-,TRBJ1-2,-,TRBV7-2,TGTGCCAGCAGCTTAGAGGGCGGCACAGGCTATGGCTACACCTTC,CASSLEGGTGYGYTF
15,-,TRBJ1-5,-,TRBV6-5,TGTGCCAGCAGTCCCGGGACAACAAGCAATCAGCCCCAGCATTTT,CASSPGTTSNQPQHF
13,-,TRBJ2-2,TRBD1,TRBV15,TGTGCCACCAGCAGAGTATTAGGACAGGGAATGTTTTTT,CATSRVLGQGMFF
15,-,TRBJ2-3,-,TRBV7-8,TGTGCCAGCAGCTCAGCGTATGTTAGCACAGATACGCAGTATTTT,CASSSAYVSTDTQYF
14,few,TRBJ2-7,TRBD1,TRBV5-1,TGCGCCAGCAGCCGGGGACAGGGGACCTACGAGCAGTACTTC,CASSRGQGTYEQYF
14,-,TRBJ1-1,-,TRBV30,TGTGCCTGGAGTGTTTTCAGTCCCCCCACTGAAGCTTTCTTT,CAWSVFSPPTEAFF
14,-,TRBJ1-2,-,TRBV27,TGTGCCAGCAGTTCCCAGACGGGAGGGGGAGGCTACACCTTC,CASSSQTGGGGYTF
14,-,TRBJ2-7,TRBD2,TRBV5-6,TGTGCCAGCAGCTTTAGGAGCGGGGCCTACGAGCAGTACTTC,CASSFRSGAYEQYF
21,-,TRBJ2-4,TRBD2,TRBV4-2,TGTGCCAGCAGCCAAGGTGGGGTCCCGACTAGCGGGATTTTAGCCAAAAACATTCAGTACTTC,CASSQGGVPTSGILAKNIQYF
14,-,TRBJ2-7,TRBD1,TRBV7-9,TGTGCCAGCAGCGAGGACAGGGGCTCCTACGAGCAGTACTTC,CASSEDRGSYEQYF
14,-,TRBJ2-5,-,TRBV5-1,TGCGCCAGCAGCTTGATTTTAGCTAAAGAGACCCAGTACTTC,CASSLILAKETQYF
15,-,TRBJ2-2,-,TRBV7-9,TGTGCCAGCAGCGCACAGGGTGGGAACACCGGGGAGCTGTTTTTT,CASSAQGGNTGELFF
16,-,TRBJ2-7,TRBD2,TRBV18,TGTGCCAGCTCACCTGGAGAAAGCGGGAGTAGAAACGAGCAGTACTTC,CASSPGESGSRNEQYF
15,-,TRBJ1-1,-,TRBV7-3,TGTGCCAGCAGCCCGGGAGTGGCAGGGAACACTGAAGCTTTCTTT,CASSPGVAGNTEAFF
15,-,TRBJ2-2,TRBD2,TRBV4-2,TGTGCCAGCAGCTTGAGCGGGGGAAACACCGGGGAGCTGTTTTTT,CASSLSGGNTGELFF
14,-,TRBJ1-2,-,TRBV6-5,TGTGCCAGCACGCCCGTCCCAGCTAACTATGGCTACACCTTC,CASTPVPANYGYTF